Below are 30 T cell receptor beta chains sequenced from a single sample in a study of blood T cell repertoires in COVID-19. The data were produced by immunoSEQ multiplex PCR, yet TCRdb's version contains in-frame clones alone and is incomplete. The table has 140,000 or so clones, 88% seen once. Sample: peripheral blood. The receptors stem from a woman aged 45-60 years with acute or convalescent COVID-19.

V usage is TRBV7-6 and J usage is TRBJ1-1; D not resolved. This CDR3 is 13 amino acids long. Germline loops: CDR1 SGHVS, CDR2 FNYEAQ. Deletions cut 5 bases from V and 2 bases from J, with 9 bases between. The CDR3 nucleotides read TGTGCCAGCAGCAACCGAGAAAACACTGAAGCTTTCTTT. Its protein is CASSNRENTEAFF.

The chain joins TRBV9 to TRBJ2-3, with 7 bases fitting TRBD2. V shed 9 bases and J 1 base; nucleotides not matched to a gene: 5. CDR1 SGDLS and CDR2 YYNGEE come from the germline V gene. The CDR3 length is 13 residues. The CDR3 DNA follows: TGTGCCACTGGGGGGGAACGCACAGATACGCAGTATTTT. Residues: CATGGERTDTQYF.

The chain employs TRBV9 and TRBJ2-7; perhaps TRBD2 as D (6 bases). The CDR3 length is 15 residues. Germline V lookup: CDR1 SGDLS, CDR2 YYNGEE. Trimming cost V 0 bases and J 2 bases, with 12 bases left between them. CDR3 sequence reads: CASSVGVAATYEQYF. The DNA for the CDR3 is TGTGCCAGCAGCGTAGGGGTAGCGGCGACCTACGAGCAGTACTTC.

This clone appeared a single time. The V call is TRBV11-2, the J call TRBJ2-2; 7 nucleotides line up with TRBD1. This CDR3 has 16 residues. Germline values: CDR1 SGHAT, CDR2 FQNNGV. V shed 3 bases, J shed 4 bases, and the junction held 8 bases outside the gene matches. The CDR3 spells CASSLTGQVSTGELFF. CDR3 coding DNA: TGTGCCAGCAGCTTGACCGGACAGGTTAGCACCGGGGAGCTGTTTTTT.

The chain combines TRBV4-1 with TRBJ1-1; D not resolved. Trimming removed 1 base from V and 5 bases from J, with 11 bases in between. Germline loops: CDR1 MGHRA, CDR2 YSYEKL. The CDR3 runs to 14 residues. DNA of the CDR3: TGCGCCAGCAGCCAAGGGCAAGCGAGGACTGAAGCTTTCTTT. This encodes CASSQGQARTEAFF.

The chain employs TRBV6-2 or TRBV6-3 and TRBJ2-1; D is undetermined. The CDR3 totals 12 residues. CDR1 is MNHEY and CDR2 is SVGEGT in the germline V gene. Between the trimmed V and J ends, which lost 6 bases and 12 bases, there was a span of 15 bases. CDR3 protein: CASSHGFPGQFF. CDR3 DNA sequence: TGTGCCAGCAGCCACGGCTTCCCGGGGCAGTTCTTC.

Regarding this clone: Other DNA variants within this sample encode the same CDR3. The chain has TRBV5-1 and TRBJ1-1; 8 positions agree with TRBD1. The CDR3 runs 13 residues. The ends lost 4 bases at V and 1 base at J; junction bases unmatched: 0. The V gene's germline CDR1 is SGHRS and CDR2 YFSETQ. The CDR3 region has the DNA TGCGCCAGCAGCGGACAGGGGAACACTGAAGCTTTCTTT. Translating gives CASSGQGNTEAFF.

The V and J genes are TRBV5-5 and TRBJ2-7, with D possibly matching TRBD1 (5 bases). Trimming took off 2 bases at V and 0 bases at J, with 9 bases between the two ends. CDR3 length: 14 amino acids. Germline V lookup: CDR1 SGHKS, CDR2 YYEKEE (reference sequence). The CDR3 bases are TGTGCCAGCAGCTTTTACGACAGCTCCTACGAGCAGTACTTC. Translated: CASSFYDSSYEQYF.

The V call is TRBV5-1, the J call TRBJ2-5; TRBD1 matches 8 bases. With V trimmed by 4 bases and J by 4 bases, 9 bases remained unmatched. The CDR3 has 15 amino acids. The germline V gene has CDR1 SGHRS and CDR2 YFSETQ. The CDR3 coding sequence is TGCGCCAGCAGCGCGGGACAGGCAAACGTAGAGACCCAGTACTTC. Amino acid sequence: CASSAGQANVETQYF.

This sequence joins TRBV27 and TRBJ2-3; possible D gene TRBD2, 5 bases. Germline CDR1 is MNHEY and CDR2 is SMNVEV (reference sequence). Trimming cost V 6 bases and J 6 bases, with 13 bases left between them. The length of the CDR3 is 13 residues. DNA for the CDR3: TGTGCCAGCAGCCGAACCTGGACTGATACGCAGTATTTT. This codes for CASSRTWTDTQYF.

This clone has just a few counts. The chain joins TRBV19 to TRBJ1-2; D is unresolved. V was trimmed by 7 bases and J by 8 bases, leaving 14 bases between them. CDR1 is LNHDA and CDR2 is SQIVND in the germline V gene (reference sequence). The CDR3 is 12 amino acids. CDR3 DNA: TGTGCCAGTACCGGGCCAGGAGGCGGCTACACCTTC. It is translated as CASTGPGGGYTF.

The J gene is TRBJ2-1, the V gene TRBV6-4, with D perhaps matching TRBD2 (6 bases). V was shortened by 7 bases and J by 7 bases, with 23 bases between the two germline ends. CDR1 is MRHNA and CDR2 is SNTAGT in the germline V gene. The CDR3 totals 16 residues. The CDR3 DNA reads TGTGCCAGCATTATTTACGTGGGACTTCGGAATAATGAGCAGTTCTTC. Translation: CASIIYVGLRNNEQFF.

The rearrangement links TRBV10-1 to TRBJ1-6, with 9 bases aligning to TRBD1. Germline V CDR1 and CDR2: WNHNN, SYGVQD (reference sequence). The CDR3 is 20 residues long. The J segment lost 3 bases and the V segment lost 1 base, leaving 13 bases of the junction unmatched. CDR3: CASSEYVGTGTPLYNSPLHF. In nucleotides, the CDR3 is TGCGCCAGCAGTGAGTATGTTGGGACAGGGACCCCCCTCTATAATTCACCCCTCCACTTT.

The V and J genes are TRBV7-3 and TRBJ2-2; tentatively, D is TRBD1 (5 bases). With 8 bases removed from V and 1 base from J, the gap between germline ends came to 11 bases. CDR1 SGHTA and CDR2 FQGTGA come from the germline V gene. This CDR3 is built from 14 residues. The CDR3 sequence is CASSGQGNTGELFF. The CDR3 nucleotides read TGTGCCAGCTCTGGGCAGGGGAACACCGGGGAGCTGTTTTTT. Looking up the rest from reference TRBV7-3 and TRBJ2-2 gives the full variable domain: GAGVSQTPSNKVTEKGKYVELRCDPISGHTALYWYRQSLGQGPEFLIYFQGTGAADDSGLPNDRFFAVRPEGSVSTLKIQRTERGDSAVYLCASSGQGNTGELFFGEGSRLTVL.

This chain connects TRBV6-5 to TRBJ2-1, with D tentatively TRBD1 (6 bases). V was clipped by 8 bases and J by 14 bases, with 22 bases between them. The CDR3 totals 13 residues. CDR1 and CDR2 from the germline V gene are MNHEY and SVGAGI. CDR3 coding DNA: TGTGCCAGCTCCTCACTTGGGGGCTCAGGGGAGTTCTTC. It codes for CASSSLGGSGEFF.

The chain links TRBV27 to TRBJ2-1, with D perhaps TRBD1 (5 bases). The ends were cut back, 5 bases at V and 4 bases at J, with 12 bases in the middle. Germline V gene data show CDR1 as MNHEY and CDR2 as SMNVEV (reference sequence). The CDR3 consists of 14 residues. Written as DNA, the CDR3 is TGTGCCAGCAGTCTTGACAGATTTTACAATGAGCAGTTCTTC. This encodes CASSLDRFYNEQFF.

This clone was counted only a few times. The chain employs TRBV6-5 and TRBJ1-1; 7 bases align to TRBD1. Germline-derived CDR1 and CDR2 are MNHEY and SVGAGI. The trim removed 7 bases at V and 4 bases at J, leaving 9 bases unmatched. The CDR3 sequence is 14 residues long. CDR3 DNA sequence: TGTGCCAGCACACCTGAGACAGGGATCACTGAAGCTTTCTTT. This translates into CASTPETGITEAFF.

The rearrangement links TRBV28 to TRBJ2-1, with a weak D call TRBD2 (6 bases). CDR1 is MDHEN and CDR2 is SYDVKM in the germline V gene. The CDR3 extends over 14 amino acids. Trimming stripped 3 bases from V and 3 bases from J, with 9 bases between. CDR3 in DNA: TGTGCCAGCAGTTTGGGGGGAAACTACAATGAGCAGTTCTTC. Its translation: CASSLGGNYNEQFF.

The chain uses TRBV2 and TRBJ2-4; no clear D. The CDR3 has 12 residues. V gave up 8 bases and J gave up 4 bases, with 9 bases separating them. Germline CDR1 reads SNHLY; CDR2 reads FYNNEI. The CDR3 DNA sequence: TGTGCCAGCGTTGGGCAGAAAAACATTCAGTACTTC. It codes for CASVGQKNIQYF.

Only a few counts were recorded for this clone. The V call is TRBV14, the J call TRBJ2-6; 7 bases are shared with TRBD1. V was pared by 4 bases and J by 3 bases, with 9 bases of the junction left unmatched. In germline, CDR1 is SGHDN, CDR2 FVKESK. This CDR3 is built from 17 residues. CDR3 residues: CASSRTRGRFGANVLTF. The CDR3 nucleotides are TGTGCCAGCAGCCGCACAAGGGGGCGATTTGGGGCCAACGTCCTGACTTTC.

J is TRBJ2-1 and V is TRBV7-2, with 9 nucleotides matching TRBD1. Germline V lookup: CDR1 SGHTA, CDR2 FQGNSA. The ends lost 5 bases at V and 2 bases at J; junction bases unmatched: 7. The CDR3 extends over 16 amino acids. The CDR3 coding sequence is TGTGCCAGCAGCGGGGACCGGGACAGGGCCTACAATGAGCAGTTCTTC. The encoded protein is CASSGDRDRAYNEQFF.

The chain has TRBV2 and TRBJ1-3; no clear D. The germline V gene encodes CDR1 SNHLY and CDR2 FYNNEI. Trimming cost V 1 base and J 1 base, with 11 bases left between them. CDR3 length: 16 residues. The CDR3 nucleotides read TGTGCCAGCAGTGAAGGGACTCCTGTTTCTGGAAACACCATATATTTT. Translation: CASSEGTPVSGNTIYF.

The sample holds one count of this clone. The chain links TRBV6-2 or TRBV6-3 to TRBJ1-5, with D maybe TRBD1 (5 bases). This CDR3 contains 13 residues. Trimming pared 4 bases from V and 6 bases from J, leaving 10 bases between. The germline gives CDR1 MNHEY, CDR2 SVGEGT. The CDR3 protein is CASSWWGSQPQHF. The CDR3 DNA reads TGTGCCAGCAGTTGGTGGGGCAGTCAGCCCCAGCATTTT.

The chain combines TRBV6-5 with TRBJ2-1, with a possible D match to TRBD1 (6 bases). CDR3 length: 16 amino acids. V lost 0 bases and J lost 7, with 16 bases in between. CDR1 MNHEY and CDR2 SVGAGI come from the germline V gene. Written as DNA, the CDR3 is TGTGCCAGCAGTTACTCTTCATTAGGGACATCGAATGAGCAGTTCTTC. This gives the protein CASSYSSLGTSNEQFF.

The gene calls are TRBV5-1 and TRBJ2-3; 9 bases fit TRBD1. The CDR3 totals 16 residues. J gave up 6 bases and V 4 bases, and 12 bases lay outside the gene matches. Germline V CDR1 and CDR2: SGHRS, YFSETQ. CDR3 residues: CASSPTGGALSDTQYF. CDR3 coding DNA: TGCGCCAGCAGCCCGACAGGGGGTGCATTGAGTGATACGCAGTATTTT.

The CDR3 DNA reads as TGTGCCAGCAGCTCACAACTAGCGGGGGGCCGGGATGAGCAGTTCTTC. Encoded protein: CASSSQLAGGRDEQFF. The chain has TRBV7-2 and TRBJ2-1, with TRBD2 matching 12 bases. The length of the CDR3 is 16 residues. V lost 4 bases to trimming and J lost 8 bases; unmatched junction nucleotides: 9. Germline V gives CDR1 SGHTA, CDR2 FQGNSA.

The chain joins TRBV5-1 to TRBJ2-1; 8 bases match TRBD2. The CDR3 length is 15 residues. With 0 bases clipped from V and 4 bases from J, the junction kept 3 bases outside the gene matches. Per germline, CDR1 SGHRS and CDR2 YFSETQ. CDR3 sequence reads: CASSLASGQYNEQFF. CDR3 coding DNA: TGCGCCAGCAGCTTGGCTAGCGGGCAGTACAATGAGCAGTTCTTC. The full variable domain, completed using reference TRBV5-1 and TRBJ2-1, is KAGVTQTPRYLIKTRGQQVTLSCSPISGHRSVSWYQQTPGQGLQFLFEYFSETQRNKGNFPGRFSGRQFSNSRSEMNVSTLELGDSALYLCASSLASGQYNEQFFGPGTRLTVL.

This clone was found a few times. V and J are TRBV7-9 and TRBJ2-5, with D possibly being TRBD2 (6 bases). Germline CDR1 is SEHNR and CDR2 is FQNEAQ (reference sequence). The CDR3 is 14 residues long. Trimming left V 0 bases short and J 2 bases short, with 7 bases between. Written as DNA, the CDR3 is TGTGCCAGCAGCTTAGCTAGCGGTCAAGAGACCCAGTACTTC. It encodes CASSLASGQETQYF.

The V call is TRBV5-1, the J call TRBJ1-1; weak D call: TRBD1 (6 bases). There are 14 residues in the CDR3. Germline V CDR1 and CDR2: SGHRS, YFSETQ. The germline V and J ends were trimmed by 5 bases and 0 bases, with 11 bases remaining between them. The CDR3 bases are TGCGCCAGCAGTTTTGGACAGATGAACACTGAAGCTTTCTTT. It specifies CASSFGQMNTEAFF. Looking up the rest from reference TRBV5-1 and TRBJ1-1 gives the full variable domain: KAGVTQTPRYLIKTRGQQVTLSCSPISGHRSVSWYQQTPGQGLQFLFEYFSETQRNKGNFPGRFSGRQFSNSRSEMNVSTLELGDSALYLCASSFGQMNTEAFFGQGTRLTVV.

The rearrangement uses TRBV6-5 and TRBJ1-1, with D perhaps TRBD1 (5 bases). V was clipped by 9 bases and J by 0 bases, with 11 bases between them. This CDR3 has 13 amino acids. Germline lookup yields CDR1 MNHEY and CDR2 SVGAGI. The CDR3 bases are TGTGCCAGTACGCAGGGCCTGAACACTGAAGCTTTCTTT. The encoded protein is CASTQGLNTEAFF.